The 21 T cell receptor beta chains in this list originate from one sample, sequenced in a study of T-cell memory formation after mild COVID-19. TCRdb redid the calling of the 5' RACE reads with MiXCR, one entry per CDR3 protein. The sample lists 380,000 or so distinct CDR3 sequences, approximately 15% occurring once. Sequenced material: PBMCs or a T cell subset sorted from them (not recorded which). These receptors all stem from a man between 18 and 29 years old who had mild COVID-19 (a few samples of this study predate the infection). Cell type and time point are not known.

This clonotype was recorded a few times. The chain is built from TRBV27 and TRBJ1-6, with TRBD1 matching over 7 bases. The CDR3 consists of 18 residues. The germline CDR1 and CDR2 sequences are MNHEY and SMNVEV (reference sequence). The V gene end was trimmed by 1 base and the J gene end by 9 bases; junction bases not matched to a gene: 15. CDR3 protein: CASSLWAASDRRRSPLHF. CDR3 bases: TGTGCCAGCAGTTTATGGGCGGCATCGGACAGGAGACGTTCACCCCTCCACTTT.

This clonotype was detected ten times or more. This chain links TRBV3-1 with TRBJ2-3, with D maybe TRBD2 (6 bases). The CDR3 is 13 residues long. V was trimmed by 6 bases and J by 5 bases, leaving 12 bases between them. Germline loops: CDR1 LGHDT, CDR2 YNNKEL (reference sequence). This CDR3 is CASSLALGDTQYF. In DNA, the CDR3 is TGTGCCAGCAGTCTAGCGCTCGGAGATACGCAGTATTTT.

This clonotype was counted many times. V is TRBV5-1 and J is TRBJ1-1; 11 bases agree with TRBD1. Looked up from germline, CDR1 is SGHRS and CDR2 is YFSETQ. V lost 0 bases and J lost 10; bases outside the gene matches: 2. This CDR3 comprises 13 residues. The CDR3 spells CASSLGDRGSAFF. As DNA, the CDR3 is TGCGCCAGCAGCTTGGGGGACAGGGGGTCAGCTTTCTTT. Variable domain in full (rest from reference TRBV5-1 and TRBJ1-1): KAGVTQTPRYLIKTRGQQVTLSCSPISGHRSVSWYQQTPGQGLQFLFEYFSETQRNKGNFPGRFSGRQFSNSRSEMNVSTLELGDSALYLCASSLGDRGSAFFGQGTRLTVV.

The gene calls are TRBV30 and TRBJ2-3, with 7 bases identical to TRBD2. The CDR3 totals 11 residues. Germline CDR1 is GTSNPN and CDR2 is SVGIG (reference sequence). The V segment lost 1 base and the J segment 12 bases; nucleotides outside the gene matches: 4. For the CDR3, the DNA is TGTGCCTGGAGTGGGGGGGGAAATCAGTATTTT. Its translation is CAWSGGGNQYF.

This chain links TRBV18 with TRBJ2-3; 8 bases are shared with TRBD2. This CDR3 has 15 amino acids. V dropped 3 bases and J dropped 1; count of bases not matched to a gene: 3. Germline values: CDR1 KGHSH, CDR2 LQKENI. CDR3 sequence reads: CASSPGAGGTDTQYF. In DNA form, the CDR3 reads TGTGCCAGCTCACCGGGAGCGGGGGGCACAGATACGCAGTATTTT. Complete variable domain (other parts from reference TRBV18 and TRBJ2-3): NAGVMQNPRHLVRRRGQEARLRCSPMKGHSHVYWYRQLPEEGLKFMVYLQKENIIDESGMPKERFSAEFPKEGPSILRIQQVVRGDSAAYFCASSPGAGGTDTQYFGPGTRLTVL.

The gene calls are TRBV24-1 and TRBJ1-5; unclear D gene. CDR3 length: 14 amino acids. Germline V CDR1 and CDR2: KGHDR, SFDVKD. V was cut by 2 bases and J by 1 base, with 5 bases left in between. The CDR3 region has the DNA TGTGCCACCAGTGATTCAGTCAGCAATCAGCCCCAGCATTTT. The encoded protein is CATSDSVSNQPQHF.

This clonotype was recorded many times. CDR3 sequence: CASSLEANIGYTF. In DNA, the CDR3 is TGTGCCAGCAGCTTAGAAGCTAATATTGGCTACACCTTC. The chain recombines TRBV7-2 with TRBJ1-2; D not certain. CDR3 length: 13 amino acids. V lost 1 base and J lost 7, with 10 bases in between. CDR1 and CDR2 (germline): SGHTA, FQGNSA. Drawing the rest from reference TRBV7-2 and TRBJ1-2, the complete variable domain is GAGVSQSPSNKVTEKGKDVELRCDPISGHTALYWYRQSLGQGLEFLIYFQGNSAPDKSGLPSDRFSAERTGGSVSTLTIQRTQQEDSAVYLCASSLEANIGYTFGSGTRLTVV.

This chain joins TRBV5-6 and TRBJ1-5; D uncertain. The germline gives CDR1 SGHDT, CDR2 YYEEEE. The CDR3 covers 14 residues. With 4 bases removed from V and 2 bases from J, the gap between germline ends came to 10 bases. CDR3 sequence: CASSDIGGNQPQHF. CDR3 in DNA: TGTGCCAGCAGCGACATTGGGGGCAATCAGCCCCAGCATTTT.

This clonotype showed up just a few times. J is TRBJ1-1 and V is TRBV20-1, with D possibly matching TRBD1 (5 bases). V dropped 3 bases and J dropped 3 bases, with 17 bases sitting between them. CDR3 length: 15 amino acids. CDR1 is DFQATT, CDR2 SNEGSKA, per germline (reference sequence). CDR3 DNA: TGCAGTGCTAGGCCGGGGAGGGGTGATCACACTGAAGCTTTCTTT. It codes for CSARPGRGDHTEAFF.

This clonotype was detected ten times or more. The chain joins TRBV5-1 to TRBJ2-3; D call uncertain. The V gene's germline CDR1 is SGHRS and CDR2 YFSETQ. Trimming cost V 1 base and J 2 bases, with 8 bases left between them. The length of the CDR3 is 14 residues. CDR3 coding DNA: TGCGCCAGCAGCTTGTTGCAGGTCACAGATACGCAGTATTTT. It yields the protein CASSLLQVTDTQYF. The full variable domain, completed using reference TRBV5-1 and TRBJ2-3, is KAGVTQTPRYLIKTRGQQVTLSCSPISGHRSVSWYQQTPGQGLQFLFEYFSETQRNKGNFPGRFSGRQFSNSRSEMNVSTLELGDSALYLCASSLLQVTDTQYFGPGTRLTVL.

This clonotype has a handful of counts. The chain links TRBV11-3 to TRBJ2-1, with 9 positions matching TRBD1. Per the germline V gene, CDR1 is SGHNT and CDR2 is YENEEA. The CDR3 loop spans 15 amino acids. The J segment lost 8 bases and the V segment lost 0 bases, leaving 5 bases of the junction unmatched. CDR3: CASSLDGDRVDEQFF. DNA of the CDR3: TGTGCCAGCAGCTTAGATGGGGACAGGGTCGATGAGCAGTTCTTC.

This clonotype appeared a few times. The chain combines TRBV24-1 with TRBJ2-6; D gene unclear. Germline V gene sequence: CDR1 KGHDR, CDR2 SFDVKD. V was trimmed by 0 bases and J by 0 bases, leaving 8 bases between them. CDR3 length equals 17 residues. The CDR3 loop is CATSDLQLGSGANVLTF. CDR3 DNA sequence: TGTGCCACCAGTGATTTGCAATTGGGCTCTGGGGCCAACGTCCTGACTTTC.

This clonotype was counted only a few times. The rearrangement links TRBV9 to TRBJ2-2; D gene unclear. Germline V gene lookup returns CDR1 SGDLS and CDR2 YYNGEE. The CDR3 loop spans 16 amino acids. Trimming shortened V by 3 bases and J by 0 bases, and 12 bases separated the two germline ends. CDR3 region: CASSGRSLANTGELFF. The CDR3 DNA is TGTGCCAGCAGCGGTCGGAGCCTCGCGAACACCGGGGAGCTGTTTTTT.

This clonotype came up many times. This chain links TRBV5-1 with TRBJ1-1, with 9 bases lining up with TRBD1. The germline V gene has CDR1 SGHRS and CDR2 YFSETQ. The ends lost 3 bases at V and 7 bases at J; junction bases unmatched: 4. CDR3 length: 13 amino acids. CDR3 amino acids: CASSWDRAGEAFF. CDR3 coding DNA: TGCGCCAGCAGCTGGGACAGGGCGGGTGAAGCTTTCTTT.

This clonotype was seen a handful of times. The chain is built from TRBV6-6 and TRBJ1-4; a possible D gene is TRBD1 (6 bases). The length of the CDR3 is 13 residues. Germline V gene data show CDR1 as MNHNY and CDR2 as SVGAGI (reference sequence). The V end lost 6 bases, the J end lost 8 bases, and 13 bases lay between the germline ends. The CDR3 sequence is CASSTRQAEKLFF. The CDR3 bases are TGTGCCAGCAGCACTAGACAGGCGGAAAAACTGTTTTTT.

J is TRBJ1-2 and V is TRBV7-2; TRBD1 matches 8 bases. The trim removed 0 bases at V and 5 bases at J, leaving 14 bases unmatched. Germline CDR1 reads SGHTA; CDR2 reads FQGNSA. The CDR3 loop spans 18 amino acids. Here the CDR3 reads CASSLAPSFGQGVYGYTF. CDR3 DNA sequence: TGTGCCAGCAGCTTAGCACCCTCCTTTGGACAGGGCGTGTATGGCTACACCTTC. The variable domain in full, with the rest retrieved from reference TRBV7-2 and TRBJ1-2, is GAGVSQSPSNKVTEKGKDVELRCDPISGHTALYWYRQSLGQGLEFLIYFQGNSAPDKSGLPSDRFSAERTGGSVSTLTIQRTQQEDSAVYLCASSLAPSFGQGVYGYTFGSGTRLTVV.

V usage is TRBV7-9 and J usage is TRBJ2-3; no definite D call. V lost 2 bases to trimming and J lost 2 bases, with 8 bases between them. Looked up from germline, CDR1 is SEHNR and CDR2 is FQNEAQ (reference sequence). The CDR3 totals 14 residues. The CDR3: CASSLYSPTDTQYF. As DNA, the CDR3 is TGTGCCAGCAGCTTATACAGCCCCACAGATACGCAGTATTTT.

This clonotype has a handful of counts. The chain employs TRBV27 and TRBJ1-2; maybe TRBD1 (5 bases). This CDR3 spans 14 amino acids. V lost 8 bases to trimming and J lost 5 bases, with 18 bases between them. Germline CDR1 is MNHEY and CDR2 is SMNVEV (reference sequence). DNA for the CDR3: TGTGCCAGCCGACGTCCGGGTTCAGGGTATGGCTACACCTTC. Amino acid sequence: CASRRPGSGYGYTF.

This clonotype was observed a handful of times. In DNA, the CDR3 is TGTGCCAGCAGTCAACTATTCGGTAGCACAGATACGCAGTATTTT. It specifies CASSQLFGSTDTQYF. The chain uses TRBV4-2 and TRBJ2-3; D is ambiguous. Germline V CDR1 and CDR2: LGHNA, YNFKEQ. Trimming left V 6 bases short and J 0 bases short, with 13 bases between. The CDR3 runs 15 residues.

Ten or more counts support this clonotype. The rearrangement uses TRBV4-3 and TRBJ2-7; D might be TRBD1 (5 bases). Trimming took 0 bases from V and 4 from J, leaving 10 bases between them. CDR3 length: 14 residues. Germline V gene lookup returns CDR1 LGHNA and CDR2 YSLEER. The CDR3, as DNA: TGCGCCAGCAGCCAAGAATCTAGGGGTTACGAGCAGTACTTC. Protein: CASSQESRGYEQYF.

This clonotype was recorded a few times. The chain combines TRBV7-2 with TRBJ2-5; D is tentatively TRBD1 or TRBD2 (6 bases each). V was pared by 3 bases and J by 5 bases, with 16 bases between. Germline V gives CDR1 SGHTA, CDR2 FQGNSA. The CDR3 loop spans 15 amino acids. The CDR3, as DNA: TGTGCCAGCAGCTTGGGACATCGGGGAGGTGAGACCCAGTACTTC. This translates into CASSLGHRGGETQYF.